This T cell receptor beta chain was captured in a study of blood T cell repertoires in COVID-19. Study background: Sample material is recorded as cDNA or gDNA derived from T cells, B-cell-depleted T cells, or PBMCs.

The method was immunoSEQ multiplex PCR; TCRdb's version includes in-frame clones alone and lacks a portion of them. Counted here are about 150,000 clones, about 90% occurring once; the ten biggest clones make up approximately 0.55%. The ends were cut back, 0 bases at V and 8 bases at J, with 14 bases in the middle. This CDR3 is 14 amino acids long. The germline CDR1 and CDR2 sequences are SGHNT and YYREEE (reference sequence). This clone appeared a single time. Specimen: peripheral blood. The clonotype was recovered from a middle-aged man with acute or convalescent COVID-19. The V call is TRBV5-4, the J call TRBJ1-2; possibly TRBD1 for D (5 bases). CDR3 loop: CASSLGGQGGGYTF. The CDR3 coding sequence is TGTGCCAGCAGCTTGGGTGGTCAGGGAGGCGGCTACACCTTC.